The 15 T cell receptor beta chains below were found in one sample sequenced in a study of CD8 T cells in Susac syndrome. cDNA came from 0.5 to 1 ug RNA primed by random hexamers. From the immunoSEQ multiplex PCR reads, TCRdb called clonotypes with MiXCR, one entry per CDR3 protein. Among under 95,000 distinct CDR3 sequences listed, 85% to 95% were seen once. Sample: CD8+ T cells from PBMCs. The receptors were gathered from a human donor with Susac syndrome.

The chain links TRBV20-1 to TRBJ1-4; D is possibly TRBD1 (6 bases). The CDR3 has 17 amino acids. Germline lookup yields CDR1 DFQATT and CDR2 SNEGSKA (reference sequence). Trimming pared 0 bases from V and 7 bases from J, leaving 21 bases between. Here the CDR3 DNA reads TGCAGTGCTAGAGATGAGGGGGTCGGGGGGCGCGGTGAAAAACTGTTTTTT. This encodes CSARDEGVGGRGEKLFF.

The chain couples TRBV6-6 to TRBJ2-3; TRBD2 matches 12 bases. This CDR3 comprises 15 residues. Germline V gene lookup returns CDR1 MNHNY and CDR2 SVGAGI (reference sequence). V was clipped by 8 bases and J by 0 bases; unmatched bases: 3. This CDR3 is CASSSGRGSTDTQYF. The CDR3 nucleotides are TGTGCCAGCTCTAGCGGGAGGGGTAGCACAGATACGCAGTATTTT.

CDR3 loop: CASSFQGDPWQTQYF. DNA of the CDR3: TGTGCCAGCAGTTTCCAGGGGGATCCCTGGCAGACCCAGTACTTC. The chain couples TRBV28 to TRBJ2-5; 7 positions agree with TRBD1. CDR1 is MDHEN, CDR2 SYDVKM, per germline. V lost 3 bases and J lost 6; bases outside the gene matches: 10. The length of the CDR3 is 15 residues.

The V call is TRBV4-1, the J call TRBJ2-7, with 10 bases that match TRBD2. This CDR3 contains 13 residues. CDR1 is MGHRA and CDR2 is YSYEKL in the germline V gene. The V gene end was trimmed by 4 bases and the J gene end by 5 bases; junction bases not matched to a gene: 2. The CDR3, as DNA: TGCGCCAGCAGCCCGGGACTAGCGAACGAGCAGTACTTC. The encoded protein is CASSPGLANEQYF.

The chain combines TRBV20-1 with TRBJ2-1; TRBD2 agrees at 8 bases. This CDR3 has 15 amino acids. With V trimmed by 3 bases and J by 3 bases, 7 bases remained unmatched. The germline V gene encodes CDR1 DFQATT and CDR2 SNEGSKA (reference sequence). CDR3 loop: CSASAPAGVYNEQFF. The CDR3 nucleotides are TGCAGTGCTAGCGCCCCAGCGGGAGTCTACAATGAGCAGTTCTTC.

The genes are TRBV5-1 and TRBJ2-1; TRBD1 matches 8 bases. Germline lookup yields CDR1 SGHRS and CDR2 YFSETQ. The CDR3 sequence is 15 residues long. With 4 bases clipped from V and 6 bases from J, the junction kept 9 bases outside the gene matches. The CDR3 region is CASSETGAWVNEQFF. The CDR3 bases are TGCGCCAGCAGCGAGACAGGGGCATGGGTCAATGAGCAGTTCTTC.

This chain connects TRBV5-1 to TRBJ2-1, with a tentative D call TRBD2 (6 bases). V lost 2 bases to trimming and J lost 8 bases, with 14 bases between them. From germline, CDR1 is SGHRS and CDR2 YFSETQ. There are 14 residues in the CDR3. The CDR3 region is CASSFSTGVDEQFF. For the CDR3, the DNA is TGCGCCAGCAGCTTTTCGACGGGAGTCGATGAGCAGTTCTTC.

The rearrangement joins TRBV9 to TRBJ2-7; D is perhaps TRBD2 (5 bases). Trimming took 4 bases from V and 0 from J, leaving 8 bases between them. This CDR3 is built from 13 residues. CDR1 is SGDLS and CDR2 is YYNGEE in the germline V gene. CDR3 residues: CASSSRGSYEQYF. The CDR3 bases are TGTGCCAGCAGCTCCCGGGGCTCCTACGAGCAGTACTTC. The full variable domain, rest sourced from reference TRBV9 and TRBJ2-7, is DSGVTQTPKHLITATGQRVTLRCSPRSGDLSVYWYQQSLDQGLQFLIQYYNGEERAKGNILERFSAQQFPDLHSELNLSSLELGDSALYFCASSSRGSYEQYFGPGTRLTVT.

The CDR3 coding sequence is TGTGCCAGCATCCCTCCCCGGGAGGCCTACAATGAGCAGTTCTTC. It is translated as CASIPPREAYNEQFF. This rearrangement joins TRBV28 to TRBJ2-1, with 7 nucleotides matching TRBD2. There are 15 residues in the CDR3. CDR1 is MDHEN and CDR2 is SYDVKM in the germline V gene. With 7 bases clipped from V and 2 bases from J, the junction kept 8 bases outside the gene matches.

The V gene is TRBV4-2, the J gene TRBJ2-3, with 8 bases lining up with TRBD2. V dropped 3 bases and J dropped 1; count of bases not matched to a gene: 6. The CDR3 is made up of 16 amino acids. Germline V gene sequence: CDR1 LGHNA, CDR2 YNFKEQ. CDR3 sequence reads: CASSHPAGAGTDTQYF. The CDR3 DNA is TGTGCCAGCAGCCACCCAGCGGGAGCTGGCACAGATACGCAGTATTTT.

V gene TRBV14 combines with J gene TRBJ2-7, with no clear D. CDR1 and CDR2 (germline): SGHDN, FVKESK. The CDR3 length is 11 residues. V was cut by 3 bases and J by 0 bases, with 0 bases left in between. This chain's CDR3 is CASSHSYEQYF. The DNA of the CDR3 is TGTGCCAGCAGCCACTCCTACGAGCAGTACTTC.

A single count supports this clonotype. This chain joins TRBV2 and TRBJ2-5, with a weak D call TRBD1 (5 bases). Looked up from germline, CDR1 is SNHLY and CDR2 is FYNNEI. V lost 4 bases and J lost 6, with 15 bases in between. The CDR3 is 14 amino acids. The CDR3 sequence: CASSGGYQVKTQYF. The CDR3 DNA reads as TGTGCCAGCAGTGGGGGCTACCAAGTGAAGACCCAGTACTTC. Combining the CDR3 with reference TRBV2 and TRBJ2-5 gives the whole variable domain EPEVTQTPSHQVTQMGQEVILRCVPISNHLYFYWYRQILGQKVEFLVSFYNNEISEKSEIFDDQFSVERPDGSNFTLKIRSTKLEDSAMYFCASSGGYQVKTQYFGPGTRLLVL.

The chain couples TRBV5-6 to TRBJ2-3, with TRBD2 matching over 8 bases. Trimming cost V 4 bases and J 2 bases; bases outside gene matches: 9. The length of the CDR3 is 16 residues. Germline-derived CDR1 and CDR2 are SGHDT and YYEEEE. CDR3 loop: CASSGGIAGITDTQYF. DNA for the CDR3: TGTGCCAGCAGCGGGGGGATAGCGGGAATCACAGATACGCAGTATTTT.

This chain links TRBV5-6 with TRBJ2-5, with TRBD2 as a possible D gene (5 bases). The V end lost 1 base, the J end lost 0 bases, and 10 bases lay between the germline ends. The CDR3 has 15 amino acids. Germline CDR1 SGHDT, CDR2 YYEEEE. This CDR3 is CASSLFTSNQETQYF. The DNA for the CDR3 is TGTGCCAGCAGCTTGTTTACTAGTAACCAAGAGACCCAGTACTTC.

The chain recombines TRBV15 with TRBJ1-1; 9 bases align to TRBD1. The CDR3 length is 13 residues. Germline CDR1 LNHNV, CDR2 YYDKDF (reference sequence). V shed 5 bases and J 6 bases; nucleotides not matched to a gene: 4. The CDR3 DNA is TGTGCCACCAGCGGAAGGGACAGGGCTGAAGCTTTCTTT. It yields the protein CATSGRDRAEAFF.